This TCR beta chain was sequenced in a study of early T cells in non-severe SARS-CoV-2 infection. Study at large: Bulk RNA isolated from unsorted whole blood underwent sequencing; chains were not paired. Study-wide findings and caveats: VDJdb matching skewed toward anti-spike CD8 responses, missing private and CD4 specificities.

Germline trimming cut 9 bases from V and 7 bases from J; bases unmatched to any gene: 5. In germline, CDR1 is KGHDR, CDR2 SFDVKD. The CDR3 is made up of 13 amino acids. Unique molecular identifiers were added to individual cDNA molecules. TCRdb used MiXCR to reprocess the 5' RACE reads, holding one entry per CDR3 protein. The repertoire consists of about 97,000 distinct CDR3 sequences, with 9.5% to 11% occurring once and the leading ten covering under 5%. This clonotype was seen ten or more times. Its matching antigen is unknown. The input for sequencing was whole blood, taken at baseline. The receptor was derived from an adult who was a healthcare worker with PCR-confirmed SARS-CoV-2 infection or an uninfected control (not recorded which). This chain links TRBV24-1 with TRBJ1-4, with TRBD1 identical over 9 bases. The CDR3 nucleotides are TGTGCCACCTCAGACAGGGGGAGTGAAAAACTGTTTTTT. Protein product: CATSDRGSEKLFF.